The 24 T cell receptor beta chains reported below all come from one sample, sequenced in a study of T-cell reconstitution after alpha-beta-depleted transplantation in children (dated by TCRdb to the mid-2010s). The library was prepared using PCR. Sequenced using an Illumina HiSeq 2500. TCR library preparation used molecular barcoding, with unique molecular identifiers applied to normalize quantification of the TCRbeta repertoire. The public reads were run again by TCRdb, first through fastp at Q25 and then through MiXCR, and only productive beta chains were kept. Each record represents a unique CDR3 protein, reported with the most common genes and DNA among its rows. The sample contains about 460,000 distinct CDR3 sequences, roughly an eighth of them found a single time. The top ten constitute more than 5.5% of the sample. Sequencing used PBMCs from the stem cell graft donor, obtained from the stem cell graft. The receptors were sampled from a human donor who donated a stem cell graft to a child with combined immunodeficiency.

This clonotype was counted between two and nine times. In DNA form, the CDR3 reads TGTGCCAGCAGCACCCGACTGTCATGGGGGGAGCTGTTTTTT. This codes for CASSTRLSWGELFF. This chain uses TRBV5-6 with TRBJ2-2; no reliable D call. The length of the CDR3 is 14 residues. The V gene's germline CDR1 is SGHDT and CDR2 YYEEEE. Trimming took 4 bases from V and 8 from J, leaving 15 bases between them.

The chain employs TRBV18 and TRBJ2-3, with unresolved D. Germline V lookup: CDR1 KGHSH, CDR2 LQKENI. The length of the CDR3 is 15 residues. Trimming removed 3 bases from V and 0 bases from J, with 10 bases in between. This chain's CDR3 is CASSPSSLSTDTQYF. The CDR3 nucleotides read TGTGCCAGCTCACCCAGCAGCCTCAGCACAGATACGCAGTATTTT. Combining the CDR3 with reference TRBV18 and TRBJ2-3 gives the whole variable domain NAGVMQNPRHLVRRRGQEARLRCSPMKGHSHVYWYRQLPEEGLKFMVYLQKENIIDESGMPKERFSAEFPKEGPSILRIQQVVRGDSAAYFCASSPSSLSTDTQYFGPGTRLTVL.

This clonotype was detected many times. This chain connects TRBV12-3 or TRBV12-4 to TRBJ2-5; no definite D call. Trimming left V 1 base short and J 4 bases short, with 7 bases between. CDR3 size: 13 residues. The CDR3 nucleotides are TGTGCCAGCAGTTTAGGGTGGGGAGAGACCCAGTACTTC. Translated: CASSLGWGETQYF.

In this sample, this clonotype turned up a few times. The chain combines TRBV6-2 or TRBV6-3 with TRBJ2-1; D unclear. CDR1 and CDR2 (germline): MNHEY, SVGEGT. Trimming removed 5 bases at V and 8 bases at J, with 13 bases between. The CDR3 covers 13 residues. The CDR3 nucleotides are TGTGCCAGCAGTCTCGCCGAAACGGATGAGCAGTTCTTC. Translation gives CASSLAETDEQFF.

The chain joins TRBV7-2 to TRBJ2-5, with 7 bases aligning to TRBD2. Per germline, CDR1 SGHTA and CDR2 FQGNSA. Trimming removed 3 bases from V and 5 bases from J; junction bases left unmatched: 9. The CDR3 is made up of 15 amino acids. The CDR3 sequence is CASSLGGDGGETQYF. Here the CDR3 DNA reads TGTGCCAGCAGCTTGGGGGGGGACGGAGGGGAGACCCAGTACTTC.

The table lists this clonotype with many counts. The V gene is TRBV6-2 or TRBV6-3, the J gene TRBJ2-1, with D possibly being TRBD1 (5 bases). Trimming shortened V by 0 bases and J by 8 bases, and 20 bases separated the two germline ends. The CDR3 runs 17 residues. The germline V gene has CDR1 MNHEY and CDR2 SVGEGT. CDR3 nucleotide sequence: TGTGCCAGCAGTTACTCTCTCGAAGGGGTGGGAAATGATGAGCAGTTCTTC. Its translation: CASSYSLEGVGNDEQFF.

This rearrangement joins TRBV10-3 to TRBJ2-5; D remains unclear. The V and J ends lost 8 bases and 1 base respectively, with 14 bases between them. Germline CDR1 reads ENHRY; CDR2 reads SYGVKD. This CDR3 has 14 residues. The CDR3 protein is CAIRANPGQETQYF. DNA of the CDR3: TGTGCCATCCGGGCCAACCCGGGCCAAGAGACCCAGTACTTC.

V is TRBV13 and J is TRBJ2-7, with TRBD1 identical over 10 bases. V lost 5 bases to trimming and J lost 3 bases; unmatched junction nucleotides: 10. This CDR3 is built from 16 residues. Germline assignment: CDR1 PRHDT and CDR2 FYEKMQ (reference sequence). The CDR3: CASSTESGTGVYEQYF. DNA for the CDR3: TGTGCCAGCAGCACAGAATCCGGGACAGGGGTCTACGAGCAGTACTTC.

This clonotype has at least ten counts. The chain combines TRBV6-1 with TRBJ1-2; 9 positions match TRBD1. V was pared by 4 bases and J by 2 bases, with 2 bases of the junction left unmatched. The CDR3 totals 14 residues. CDR1 is MNHNS and CDR2 is SASEGT in the germline V gene. The CDR3: CASSAGQGNYGYTF. CDR3 DNA sequence: TGTGCCAGCAGTGCCGGACAGGGGAACTATGGCTACACCTTC.

In this sample, this clonotype turned up many times. This chain links TRBV7-9 with TRBJ2-1; D is unresolved. Germline CDR1 reads SEHNR; CDR2 reads FQNEAQ (reference sequence). CDR3 length equals 14 residues. V shed 1 base and J shed 9 bases, with 13 bases lying between them. The CDR3 DNA reads as TGTGCCAGCAGCTTAGAGACGCTAGAAAGTGAGCAGTTCTTC. It is translated as CASSLETLESEQFF.

The rearrangement joins TRBV7-3 to TRBJ1-1; D remains unclear. V gave up 1 base and J gave up 2 bases, with 23 bases separating them. This CDR3 contains 19 residues. Germline V lookup: CDR1 SGHTA, CDR2 FQGTGA. The CDR3 DNA reads TGTGCCAGCAGCTTAATCATCGGGGATCGGGTTTTAGAAAACACTGAAGCTTTCTTT. Its protein product is CASSLIIGDRVLENTEAFF.

The rearrangement links TRBV6-1 to TRBJ2-4; D may be TRBD2 (5 bases). This CDR3 is 13 amino acids long. Germline V gives CDR1 MNHNS, CDR2 SASEGT. V was shortened by 6 bases and J by 9 bases, with 15 bases between the two germline ends. CDR3 amino acids: CASSPTTRGIQYF. CDR3 DNA: TGTGCCAGCAGCCCAACGACCCGGGGCATTCAGTACTTC.

This clonotype was detected many times. This chain joins TRBV7-9 and TRBJ2-7; perhaps D is TRBD1 or TRBD2 (6 bases each). Germline loops: CDR1 SEHNR, CDR2 FQNEAQ (reference sequence). Trimming left V 5 bases short and J 2 bases short, with 10 bases between. This CDR3 is built from 13 residues. The chain's CDR3 is CASSPGGPYEQYF. The DNA of the CDR3 is TGTGCCAGCAGCCCTGGGGGGCCCTACGAGCAGTACTTC.

This clonotype was seen a handful of times. The rearrangement uses TRBV18 and TRBJ2-7; 10 bases are shared with TRBD1. V was pared by 2 bases and J by 5 bases, with 6 bases of the junction left unmatched. Looked up from germline, CDR1 is KGHSH and CDR2 is LQKENI. This CDR3 region has 15 residues. The CDR3 loop reads CASSPAGTGAHEQYF. The CDR3 DNA reads as TGTGCCAGCTCACCAGCCGGGACAGGGGCACACGAGCAGTACTTC.

The rearrangement links TRBV3-1 to TRBJ2-3; possible D gene TRBD2, 5 bases. Per the germline V gene, CDR1 is LGHDT and CDR2 is YNNKEL (reference sequence). The ends were cut back, 5 bases at V and 0 bases at J, with 15 bases in the middle. The CDR3 runs to 16 residues. DNA of the CDR3: TGTGCCAGCAGCGCCCTCCGGGGAAGTAGCACAGATACGCAGTATTTT. Its translation: CASSALRGSSTDTQYF.

The V gene is TRBV5-6, the J gene TRBJ2-5; D remains ambiguous. Trimming cost V 4 bases and J 3 bases, with 16 bases left between them. Germline values: CDR1 SGHDT, CDR2 YYEEEE. The CDR3 length is 15 residues. The CDR3 loop reads CASSAPSAAKETQYF. CDR3 nucleotides: TGTGCCAGCAGCGCCCCAAGTGCCGCAAAAGAGACCCAGTACTTC. Variable domain in full (rest from reference TRBV5-6 and TRBJ2-5): DAGVTQSPTHLIKTRGQQVTLRCSPKSGHDTVSWYQQALGQGPQFIFQYYEEEERQRGNFPDRFSGHQFPNYSSELNVNALLLGDSALYLCASSAPSAAKETQYFGPGTRLLVL.

This clonotype was detected many times. The rearrangement links TRBV19 to TRBJ2-1; 9 positions match TRBD2. The CDR3 sequence is 14 residues long. J lost 3 bases, V lost 3 bases, and 0 bases had no gene match. Germline CDR1 is LNHDA and CDR2 is SQIVND (reference sequence). This CDR3 is CASSISGSYNEQFF. In nucleotides, the CDR3 is TGTGCCAGTAGTATTAGCGGGAGCTACAATGAGCAGTTCTTC.

This clonotype was seen a handful of times. V usage is TRBV27 and J usage is TRBJ2-7; either TRBD1 or TRBD2 may fit D (5 bases each). The V gene lost 5 bases and the J gene lost 3 bases, with 23 bases spanning the gap. Germline V lookup: CDR1 MNHEY, CDR2 SMNVEV (reference sequence). The CDR3 loop spans 17 amino acids. The CDR3 coding sequence is TGTGCCAGCAGTCCTTCTCGGGGCTTCCTGCGCGACTACGAGCAGTACTTC. Translated: CASSPSRGFLRDYEQYF.

This clonotype came up a few times. The V call is TRBV6-5, the J call TRBJ2-5; D remains ambiguous. Per the germline V gene, CDR1 is MNHEY and CDR2 is SVGAGI. The V end lost 2 bases, the J end lost 5 bases, and 15 bases lay between the germline ends. This CDR3 comprises 15 residues. The CDR3 coding sequence is TGTGCCAGCAGTTACCCTGACCCCCCTGGGGAGACCCAGTACTTC. Protein product: CASSYPDPPGETQYF.

This clonotype was counted a few times. The chain carries TRBV29-1 and TRBJ2-4; D may be TRBD1 (6 bases). Germline loops: CDR1 SQVTM, CDR2 ANQGSEA. The ends were cut back, 2 bases at V and 5 bases at J, with 10 bases in the middle. This CDR3 spans 13 amino acids. The CDR3 DNA is TGCAGCGTTGAACAGGGGAATCAAAACATTCAGTACTTC. Translated, it gives CSVEQGNQNIQYF.

This clonotype showed up many times. The chain uses TRBV7-6 and TRBJ2-2; 8 bases align to TRBD1. The CDR3 loop spans 15 amino acids. Germline CDR1 SGHVS, CDR2 FNYEAQ. Losses at the gene ends were 5 bases for V and 4 bases for J; bases not matched to a gene: 6. Here the CDR3 DNA reads TGTGCCAGCAGCGTTGCCACAGGGGGCACCGGGGAGCTGTTTTTT. This gives the protein CASSVATGGTGELFF.

This clonotype has only a few counts. This chain uses TRBV16 with TRBJ1-5, with D possibly TRBD1 on 6 matching bases. Trimming pared 2 bases from V and 4 bases from J, leaving 9 bases between. Germline V gene lookup returns CDR1 KGHSY and CDR2 FQNENV. This CDR3 is 14 amino acids long. CDR3 sequence (DNA): TGTGCCAGCAGCCAAAACAGGGTGAATCAGCCCCAGCATTTT. It translates to CASSQNRVNQPQHF.

This clonotype has a count of ten or more. The chain uses TRBV18 and TRBJ1-2; 9 bases match TRBD1. Germline V gene sequence: CDR1 KGHSH, CDR2 LQKENI. The CDR3 spans 13 residues. V gave up 4 bases and J gave up 3 bases; unmatched junction bases: 0. CDR3 nucleotide sequence: TGTGCCAGCTCACGGACAGGGGACTATGGCTACACCTTC. Translating gives CASSRTGDYGYTF. The whole variable domain, filled in from reference TRBV18 and TRBJ1-2, reads NAGVMQNPRHLVRRRGQEARLRCSPMKGHSHVYWYRQLPEEGLKFMVYLQKENIIDESGMPKERFSAEFPKEGPSILRIQQVVRGDSAAYFCASSRTGDYGYTFGSGTRLTVV.

This clonotype was counted at least ten times. CDR3 region: CSARGPAGEYNEQFF. CDR3 in DNA: TGCAGTGCTAGAGGACCAGCGGGGGAATACAATGAGCAGTTCTTC. The rearrangement links TRBV20-1 to TRBJ2-1, with 8 bases fitting TRBD2. Losses at the gene ends were 1 base for V and 4 bases for J; bases not matched to a gene: 6. Germline V gene lookup returns CDR1 DFQATT and CDR2 SNEGSKA (reference sequence). There are 15 residues in the CDR3.